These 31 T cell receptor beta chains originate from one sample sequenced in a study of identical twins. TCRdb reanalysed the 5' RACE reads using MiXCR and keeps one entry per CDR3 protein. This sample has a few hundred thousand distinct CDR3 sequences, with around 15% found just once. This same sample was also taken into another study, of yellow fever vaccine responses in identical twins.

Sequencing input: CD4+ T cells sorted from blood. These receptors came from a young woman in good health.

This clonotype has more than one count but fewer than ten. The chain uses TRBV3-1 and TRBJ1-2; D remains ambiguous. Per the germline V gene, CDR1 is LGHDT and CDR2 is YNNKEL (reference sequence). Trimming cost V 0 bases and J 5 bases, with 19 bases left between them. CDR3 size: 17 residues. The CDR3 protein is CASSQDLWAESNYGYTF. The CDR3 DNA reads TGTGCCAGCAGCCAAGATCTATGGGCAGAGAGCAATTATGGCTACACCTTC. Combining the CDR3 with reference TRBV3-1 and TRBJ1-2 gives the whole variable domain DTAVSQTPKYLVTQMGNDKSIKCEQNLGHDTMYWYKQDSKKFLKIMFSYNNKELIINETVPNRFSPKSPDKAHLNLHINSLELGDSAVYFCASSQDLWAESNYGYTFGSGTRLTVV.

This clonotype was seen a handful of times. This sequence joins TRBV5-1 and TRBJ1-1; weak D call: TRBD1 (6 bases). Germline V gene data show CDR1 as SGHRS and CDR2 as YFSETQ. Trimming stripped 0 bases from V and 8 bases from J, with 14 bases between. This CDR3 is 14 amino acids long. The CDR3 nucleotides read TGCGCCAGCAGCTTGGCCTTTCGGCAGGGGGAAGCTTTCTTT. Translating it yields CASSLAFRQGEAFF.

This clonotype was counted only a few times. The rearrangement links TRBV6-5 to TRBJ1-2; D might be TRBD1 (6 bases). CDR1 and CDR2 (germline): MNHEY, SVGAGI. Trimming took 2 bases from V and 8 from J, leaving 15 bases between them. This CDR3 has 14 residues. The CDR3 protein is CASSYGSDSGGYTF. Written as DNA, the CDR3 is TGTGCCAGCAGTTACGGGTCGGACAGTGGAGGCTACACCTTC.

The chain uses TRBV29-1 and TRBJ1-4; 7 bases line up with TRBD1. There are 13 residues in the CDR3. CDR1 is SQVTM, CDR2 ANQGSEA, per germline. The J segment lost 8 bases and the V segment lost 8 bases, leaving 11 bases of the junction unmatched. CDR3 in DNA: TGCAGCCCTCAACAGGGGACACCCGAAAAACTGTTTTTT. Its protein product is CSPQQGTPEKLFF.

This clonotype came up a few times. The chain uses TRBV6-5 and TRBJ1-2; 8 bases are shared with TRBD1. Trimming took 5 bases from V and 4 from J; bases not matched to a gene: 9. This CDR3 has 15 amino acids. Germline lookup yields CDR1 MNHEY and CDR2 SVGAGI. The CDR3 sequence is CASSHRGISLYGYTF. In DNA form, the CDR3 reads TGTGCCAGCAGTCACAGGGGGATCTCCCTCTATGGCTACACCTTC.

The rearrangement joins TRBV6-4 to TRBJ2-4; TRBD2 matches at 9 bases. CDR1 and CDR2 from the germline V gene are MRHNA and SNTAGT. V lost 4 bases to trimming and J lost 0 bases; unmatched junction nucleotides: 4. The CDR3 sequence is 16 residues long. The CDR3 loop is CASSVLAGLAKNIQYF. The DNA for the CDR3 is TGTGCCAGCAGTGTGCTAGCGGGACTAGCCAAAAACATTCAGTACTTC.

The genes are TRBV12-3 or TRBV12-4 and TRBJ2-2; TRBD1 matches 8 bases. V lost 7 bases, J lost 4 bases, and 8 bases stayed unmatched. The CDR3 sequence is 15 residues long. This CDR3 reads CASNDRGTGTGELFF. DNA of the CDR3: TGTGCCAGCAACGACAGGGGCACTGGCACCGGGGAGCTGTTTTTT.

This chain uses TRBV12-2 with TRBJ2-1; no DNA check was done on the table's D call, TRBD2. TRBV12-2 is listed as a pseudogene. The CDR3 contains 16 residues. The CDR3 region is CASRPRGLARYNEQFF. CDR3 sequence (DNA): TGTGCAAGTCGCCCCCGGGGACTAGCGCGATACAATGAGCAGTTCTTC.

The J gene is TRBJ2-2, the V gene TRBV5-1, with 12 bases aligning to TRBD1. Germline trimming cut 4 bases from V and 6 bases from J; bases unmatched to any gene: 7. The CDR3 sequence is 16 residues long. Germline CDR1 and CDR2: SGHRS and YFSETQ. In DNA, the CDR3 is TGCGCCAGCAGCCTGGGACAGGGGGCGAAGGCCGGGGAGCTGTTTTTT. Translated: CASSLGQGAKAGELFF.

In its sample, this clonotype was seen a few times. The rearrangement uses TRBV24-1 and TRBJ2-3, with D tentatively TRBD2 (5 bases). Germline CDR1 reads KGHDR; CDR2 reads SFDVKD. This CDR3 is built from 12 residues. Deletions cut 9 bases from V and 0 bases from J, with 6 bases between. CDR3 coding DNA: TGTGCCACCCGAGGGAGCACAGATACGCAGTATTTT. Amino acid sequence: CATRGSTDTQYF.

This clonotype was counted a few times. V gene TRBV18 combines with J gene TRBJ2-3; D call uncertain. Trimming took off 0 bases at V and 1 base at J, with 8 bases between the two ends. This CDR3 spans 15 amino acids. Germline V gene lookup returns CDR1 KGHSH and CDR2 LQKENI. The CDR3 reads CASSPPEWGTDTQYF. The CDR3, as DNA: TGTGCCAGCTCACCACCGGAGTGGGGCACAGATACGCAGTATTTT.

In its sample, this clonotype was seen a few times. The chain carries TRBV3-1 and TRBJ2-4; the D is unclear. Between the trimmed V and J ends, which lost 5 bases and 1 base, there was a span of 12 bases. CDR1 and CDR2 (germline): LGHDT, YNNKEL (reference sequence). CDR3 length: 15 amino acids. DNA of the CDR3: TGTGCCAGCAGCGCCAGCGCCCTGGCCAAAAACATTCAGTACTTC. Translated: CASSASALAKNIQYF.

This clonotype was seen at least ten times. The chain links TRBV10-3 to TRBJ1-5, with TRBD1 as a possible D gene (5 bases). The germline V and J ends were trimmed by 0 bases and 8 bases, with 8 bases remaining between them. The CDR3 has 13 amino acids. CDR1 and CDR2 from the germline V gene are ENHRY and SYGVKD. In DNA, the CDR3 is TGTGCCATCAGTGAGTCGATAGGGGAGCCCCAGCATTTT. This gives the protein CAISESIGEPQHF.

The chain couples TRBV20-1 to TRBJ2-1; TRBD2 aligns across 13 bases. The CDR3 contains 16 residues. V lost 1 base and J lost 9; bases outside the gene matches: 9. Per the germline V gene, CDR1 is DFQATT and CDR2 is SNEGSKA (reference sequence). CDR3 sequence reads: CSARVPTSGRDREQFF. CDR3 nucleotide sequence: TGCAGTGCTAGAGTTCCAACTAGCGGGAGGGATCGTGAGCAGTTCTTC.

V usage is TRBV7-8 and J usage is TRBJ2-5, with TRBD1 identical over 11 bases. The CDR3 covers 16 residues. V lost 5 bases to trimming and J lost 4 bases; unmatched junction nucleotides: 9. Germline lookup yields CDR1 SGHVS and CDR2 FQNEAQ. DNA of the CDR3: TGTGCCAGCAGCACCTGGACAGGGGGCCATCGAGAGACCCAGTACTTC. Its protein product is CASSTWTGGHRETQYF.

Here the CDR3 reads CASSQKNTEAFF. For the CDR3, the DNA is TGTGCCAGCAGCCAAAAGAACACTGAAGCTTTCTTT. V is TRBV3-1 and J is TRBJ1-1; D not resolved. V lost 2 bases to trimming and J lost 1 base, with 2 bases between them. Germline V gives CDR1 LGHDT, CDR2 YNNKEL (reference sequence). The CDR3 extends over 12 amino acids.

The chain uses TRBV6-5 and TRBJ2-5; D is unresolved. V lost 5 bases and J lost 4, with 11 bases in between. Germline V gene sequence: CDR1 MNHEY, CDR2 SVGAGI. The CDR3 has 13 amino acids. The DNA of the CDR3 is TGTGCCAGCAGTAACAGACGGACAGAGACCCAGTACTTC. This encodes CASSNRRTETQYF.

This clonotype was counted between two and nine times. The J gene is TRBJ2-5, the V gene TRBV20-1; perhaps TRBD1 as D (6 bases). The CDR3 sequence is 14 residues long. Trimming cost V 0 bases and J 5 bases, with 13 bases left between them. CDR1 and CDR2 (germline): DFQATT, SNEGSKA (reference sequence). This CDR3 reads CSARDLQGGETQYF. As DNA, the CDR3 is TGCAGTGCTAGAGATTTACAGGGCGGGGAGACCCAGTACTTC.

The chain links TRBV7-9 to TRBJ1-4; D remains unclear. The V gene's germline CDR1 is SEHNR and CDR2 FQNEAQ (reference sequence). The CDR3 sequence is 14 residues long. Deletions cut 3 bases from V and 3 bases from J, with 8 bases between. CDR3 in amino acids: CASSFSSANEKLFF. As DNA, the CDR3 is TGTGCCAGCAGCTTCTCGTCGGCTAATGAAAAACTGTTTTTT.

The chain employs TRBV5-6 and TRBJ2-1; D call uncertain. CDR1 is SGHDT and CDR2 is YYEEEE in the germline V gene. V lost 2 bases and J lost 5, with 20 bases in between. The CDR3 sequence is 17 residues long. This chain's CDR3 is CASSFNGWDDQDNEQFF. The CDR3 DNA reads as TGTGCCAGCAGCTTTAACGGTTGGGATGATCAGGACAATGAGCAGTTCTTC.

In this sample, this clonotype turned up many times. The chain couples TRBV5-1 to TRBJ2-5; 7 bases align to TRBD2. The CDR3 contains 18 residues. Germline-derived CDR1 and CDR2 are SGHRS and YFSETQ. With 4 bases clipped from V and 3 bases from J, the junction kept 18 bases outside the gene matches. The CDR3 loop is CASSGTRDSHGGKETQYF. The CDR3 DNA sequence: TGCGCCAGCAGCGGAACCCGGGACTCCCACGGGGGGAAAGAGACCCAGTACTTC.

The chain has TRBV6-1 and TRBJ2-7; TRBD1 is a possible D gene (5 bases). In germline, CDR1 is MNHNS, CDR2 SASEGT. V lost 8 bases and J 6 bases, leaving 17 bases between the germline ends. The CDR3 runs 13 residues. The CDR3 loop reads CASSLLSGAEQYV. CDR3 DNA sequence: TGTGCCAGCTCCCTTCTGTCTGGGGCCGAGCAGTACGTC.

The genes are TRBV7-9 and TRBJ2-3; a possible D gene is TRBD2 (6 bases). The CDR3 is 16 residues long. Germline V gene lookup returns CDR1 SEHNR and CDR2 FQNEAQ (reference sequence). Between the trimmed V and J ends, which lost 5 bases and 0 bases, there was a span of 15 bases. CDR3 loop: CASSPFSRGSTDTQYF. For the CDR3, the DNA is TGTGCCAGCAGCCCCTTCTCACGGGGGAGCACAGATACGCAGTATTTT.

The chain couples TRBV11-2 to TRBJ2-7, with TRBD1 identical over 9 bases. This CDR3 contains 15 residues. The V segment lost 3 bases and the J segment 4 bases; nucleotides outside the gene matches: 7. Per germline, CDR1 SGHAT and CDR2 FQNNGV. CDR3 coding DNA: TGTGCCAGCAGCTTCCGGGACAGGGCGGAGTACGAGCAGTACGTC. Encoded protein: CASSFRDRAEYEQYV.

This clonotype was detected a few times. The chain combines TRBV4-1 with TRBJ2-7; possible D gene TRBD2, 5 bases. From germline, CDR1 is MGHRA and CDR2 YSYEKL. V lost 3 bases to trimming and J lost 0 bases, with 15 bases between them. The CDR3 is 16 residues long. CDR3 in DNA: TGCGCCAGCAGCCAGACGACCGGACTGATCTCCTACGAGCAGTACTTC. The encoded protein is CASSQTTGLISYEQYF.

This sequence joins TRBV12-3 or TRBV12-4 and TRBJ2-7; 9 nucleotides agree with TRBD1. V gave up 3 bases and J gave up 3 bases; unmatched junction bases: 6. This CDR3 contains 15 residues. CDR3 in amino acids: CASSFSGTGIYEQYF. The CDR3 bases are TGTGCCAGCAGTTTCTCCGGGACAGGGATCTACGAGCAGTACTTC.

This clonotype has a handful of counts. The CDR3 region is CASSNGTSIYNEQFF. CDR3 DNA sequence: TGCGCCAGCAGCAACGGGACTAGCATCTACAATGAGCAGTTCTTC. The chain recombines TRBV5-1 with TRBJ2-1, with 9 bases fitting TRBD2. V was pared by 4 bases and J by 3 bases, with 5 bases of the junction left unmatched. This CDR3 has 15 residues. Germline V gene sequence: CDR1 SGHRS, CDR2 YFSETQ. Drawing the rest from reference TRBV5-1 and TRBJ2-1, the complete variable domain is KAGVTQTPRYLIKTRGQQVTLSCSPISGHRSVSWYQQTPGQGLQFLFEYFSETQRNKGNFPGRFSGRQFSNSRSEMNVSTLELGDSALYLCASSNGTSIYNEQFFGPGTRLTVL.

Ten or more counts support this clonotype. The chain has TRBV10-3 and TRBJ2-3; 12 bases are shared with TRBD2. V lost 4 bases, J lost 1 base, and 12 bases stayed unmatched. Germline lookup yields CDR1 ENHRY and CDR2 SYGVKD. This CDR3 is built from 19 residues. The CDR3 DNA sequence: TGTGCCATCAGTGCGATGACTAGCGGGAGTGTAAAAGGCACAGATACGCAGTATTTT. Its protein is CAISAMTSGSVKGTDTQYF.

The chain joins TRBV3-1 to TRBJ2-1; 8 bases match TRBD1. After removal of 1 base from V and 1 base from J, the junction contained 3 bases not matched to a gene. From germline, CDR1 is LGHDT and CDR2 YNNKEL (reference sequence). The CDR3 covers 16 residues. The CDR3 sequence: CASSQGTGNSYNEQFF. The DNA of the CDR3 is TGTGCCAGCAGCCAAGGGACAGGGAATTCCTACAATGAGCAGTTCTTC.

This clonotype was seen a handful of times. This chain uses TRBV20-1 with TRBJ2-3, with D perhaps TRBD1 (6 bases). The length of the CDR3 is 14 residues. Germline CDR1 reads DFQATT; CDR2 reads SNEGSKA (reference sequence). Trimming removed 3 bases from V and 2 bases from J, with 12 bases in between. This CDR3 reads CSASRQATTDTQYF. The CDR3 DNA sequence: TGCAGTGCTAGCCGACAGGCGACCACAGATACGCAGTATTTT.

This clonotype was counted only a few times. As DNA, the CDR3 is TGTGCCAGCTCACCTACGACAGGGGTAGGGGACGAGCAGTACTTC. Amino acids: CASSPTTGVGDEQYF. The chain is built from TRBV18 and TRBJ2-7, with 8 bases matching TRBD1. Germline assignment: CDR1 KGHSH and CDR2 LQKENI. The CDR3 sequence is 15 residues long. The junction had 9 bases not matched to a gene; V was cut back by 3 bases and J by 5 bases.